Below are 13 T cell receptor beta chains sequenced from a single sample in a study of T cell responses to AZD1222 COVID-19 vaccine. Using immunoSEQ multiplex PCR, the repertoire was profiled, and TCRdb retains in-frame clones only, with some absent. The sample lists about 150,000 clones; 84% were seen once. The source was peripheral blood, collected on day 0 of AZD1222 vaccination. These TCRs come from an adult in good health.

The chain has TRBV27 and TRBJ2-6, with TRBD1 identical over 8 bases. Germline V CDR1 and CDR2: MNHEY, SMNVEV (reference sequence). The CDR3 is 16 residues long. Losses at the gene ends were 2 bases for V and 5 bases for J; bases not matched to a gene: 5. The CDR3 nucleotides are TGTGCCAGCAGTTTAAGGCAGGGGGCTAGGGCCAACGTCCTGACTTTC. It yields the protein CASSLRQGARANVLTF.

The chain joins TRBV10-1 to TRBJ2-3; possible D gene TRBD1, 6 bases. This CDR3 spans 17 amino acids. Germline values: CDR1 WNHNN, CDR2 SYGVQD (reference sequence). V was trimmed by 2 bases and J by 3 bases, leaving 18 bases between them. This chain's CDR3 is CASSEIKAWGRTDTQYF. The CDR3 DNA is TGCGCCAGCAGTGAGATTAAGGCTTGGGGGCGGACAGATACGCAGTATTTT.

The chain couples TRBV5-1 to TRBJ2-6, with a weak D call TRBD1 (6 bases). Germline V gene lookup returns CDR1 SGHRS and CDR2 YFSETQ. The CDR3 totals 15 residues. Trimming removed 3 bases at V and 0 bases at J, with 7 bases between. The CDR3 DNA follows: TGCGCCAGCAGCTCGACAGGCTCTGGGGCCAACGTCCTGACTTTC. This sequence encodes CASSSTGSGANVLTF.

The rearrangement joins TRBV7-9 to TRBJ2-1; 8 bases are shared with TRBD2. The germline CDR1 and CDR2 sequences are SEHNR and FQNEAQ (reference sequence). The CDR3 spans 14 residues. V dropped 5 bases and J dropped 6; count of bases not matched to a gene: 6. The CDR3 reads CASSAGTRANEQFF. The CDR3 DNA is TGTGCCAGCAGCGCCGGGACTAGAGCCAATGAGCAGTTCTTC.

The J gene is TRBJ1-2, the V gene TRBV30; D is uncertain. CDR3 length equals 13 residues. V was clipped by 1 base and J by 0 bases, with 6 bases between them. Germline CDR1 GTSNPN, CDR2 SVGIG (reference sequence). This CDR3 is CAWSEHPNYGYTF. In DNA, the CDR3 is TGTGCCTGGAGTGAACACCCTAACTATGGCTACACCTTC.

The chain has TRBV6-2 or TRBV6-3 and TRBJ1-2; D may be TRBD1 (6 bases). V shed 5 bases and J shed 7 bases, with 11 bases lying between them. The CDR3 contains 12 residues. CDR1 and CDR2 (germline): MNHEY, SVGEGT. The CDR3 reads CASSTQGPGYTF. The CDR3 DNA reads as TGTGCCAGCAGTACACAGGGACCTGGCTACACCTTC.

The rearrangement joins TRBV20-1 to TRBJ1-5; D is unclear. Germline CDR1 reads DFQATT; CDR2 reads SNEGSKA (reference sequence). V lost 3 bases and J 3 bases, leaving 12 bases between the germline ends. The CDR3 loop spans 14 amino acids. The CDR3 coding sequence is TGCAGTGCTAGTTTCCCCATGGACAATCAGCCCCAGCATTTT. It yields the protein CSASFPMDNQPQHF.

CDR3 in amino acids: CSVAGQGGTDTQYF. The CDR3, as DNA: TGCAGCGTTGCCGGACAGGGGGGCACAGATACGCAGTATTTT. The chain links TRBV29-1 to TRBJ2-3; 10 bases map to TRBD1. Germline CDR1 SQVTM, CDR2 ANQGSEA. Losses at the gene ends were 4 bases for V and 1 base for J; bases not matched to a gene: 2. The CDR3 has 14 amino acids.

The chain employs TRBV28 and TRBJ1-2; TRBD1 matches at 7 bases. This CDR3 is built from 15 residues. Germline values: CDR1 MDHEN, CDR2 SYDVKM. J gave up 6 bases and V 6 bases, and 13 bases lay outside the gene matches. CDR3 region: CASSLMTGRSHGYTF. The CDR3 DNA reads TGTGCCAGCAGCCTGATGACAGGGAGAAGCCATGGCTACACCTTC.

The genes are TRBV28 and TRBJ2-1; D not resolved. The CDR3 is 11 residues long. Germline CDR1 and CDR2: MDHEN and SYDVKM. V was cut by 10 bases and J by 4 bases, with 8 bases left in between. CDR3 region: CATKFYNEQFF. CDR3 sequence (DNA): TGTGCCACCAAATTTTACAATGAGCAGTTCTTC.

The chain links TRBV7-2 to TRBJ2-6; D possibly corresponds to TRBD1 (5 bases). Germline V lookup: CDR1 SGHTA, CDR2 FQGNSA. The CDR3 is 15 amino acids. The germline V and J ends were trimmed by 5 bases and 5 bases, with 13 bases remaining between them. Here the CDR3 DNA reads TGTGCCAGCAGCCCTGGACACCCCAGGGCCAACGTCCTGACTTTC. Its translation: CASSPGHPRANVLTF.

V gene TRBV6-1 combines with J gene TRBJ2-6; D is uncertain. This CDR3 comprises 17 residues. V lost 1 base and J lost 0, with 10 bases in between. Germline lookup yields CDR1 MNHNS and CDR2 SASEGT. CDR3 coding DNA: TGTGCCAGCAGTGAAGTGTTGGGGTTCTCTGGGGCCAACGTCCTGACTTTC. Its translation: CASSEVLGFSGANVLTF.

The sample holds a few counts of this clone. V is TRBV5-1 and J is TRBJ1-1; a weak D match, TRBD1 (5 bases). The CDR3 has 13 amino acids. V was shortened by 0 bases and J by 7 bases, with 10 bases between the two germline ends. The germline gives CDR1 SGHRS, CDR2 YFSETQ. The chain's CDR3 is CASSLGGAGEAFF. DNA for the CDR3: TGCGCCAGCAGCTTGGGCGGGGCTGGTGAAGCTTTCTTT.